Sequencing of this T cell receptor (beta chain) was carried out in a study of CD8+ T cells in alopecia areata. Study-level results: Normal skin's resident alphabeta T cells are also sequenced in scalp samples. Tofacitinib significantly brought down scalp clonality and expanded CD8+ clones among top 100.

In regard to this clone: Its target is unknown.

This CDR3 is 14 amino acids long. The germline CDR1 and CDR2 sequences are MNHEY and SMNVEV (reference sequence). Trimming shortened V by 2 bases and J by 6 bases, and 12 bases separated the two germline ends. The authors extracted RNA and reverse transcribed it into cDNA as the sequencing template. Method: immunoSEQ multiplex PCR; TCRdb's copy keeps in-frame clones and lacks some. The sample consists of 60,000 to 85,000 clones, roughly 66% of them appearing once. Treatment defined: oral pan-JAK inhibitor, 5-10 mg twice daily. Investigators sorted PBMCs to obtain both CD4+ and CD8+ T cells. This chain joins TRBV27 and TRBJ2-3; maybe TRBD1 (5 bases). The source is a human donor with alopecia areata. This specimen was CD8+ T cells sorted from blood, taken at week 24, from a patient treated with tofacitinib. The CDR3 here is CASSLRQGYDTQYF. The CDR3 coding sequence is TGTGCCAGCAGTTTACGCCAGGGATACGATACGCAGTATTTT.